What follows is one T cell receptor (beta chain) and its context. The data were taken from a study of CD8 T cells in Susac syndrome. Turning to the study itself: Within the sequenced group of Susac syndrome patients, five or six showed active disease and roughly eight were in remission.

With 8 bases removed from V and 0 bases from J, the gap between germline ends came to 4 bases. From germline, CDR1 is SNHLY and CDR2 FYNNEI. The CDR3 has 11 amino acids. An amount of RNA that ranged from about 0.45 to 1 ug was reverse transcribed with random hexamers. Each CDR3 protein is one row after TCRdb ran MiXCR on the immunoSEQ multiplex PCR reads. Of about 83,000 distinct CDR3 sequences listed, roughly 96% are singletons. The receptor's source is a human donor with Susac syndrome. This chain uses TRBV2 with TRBJ2-5; no definite D call. Material: CD8+ T cells from PBMCs. In DNA, the CDR3 is TGTGCCAGCCCAAACCAAGAGACCCAGTACTTC. Encoded protein: CASPNQETQYF. Combining the CDR3 with reference TRBV2 and TRBJ2-5 gives the whole variable domain EPEVTQTPSHQVTQMGQEVILRCVPISNHLYFYWYRQILGQKVEFLVSFYNNEISEKSEIFDDQFSVERPDGSNFTLKIRSTKLEDSAMYFCASPNQETQYFGPGTRLLVL.